This T cell receptor beta chain is drawn from a study of OX40 agonist ivuxolimab in advanced cancers. About the study as a whole: Ivuxolimab was an agonistic, fully human IgG2 monoclonal antibody directed against OX40 (CD134), a costimulatory receptor. Intravenous ivuxolimab was administered to patients every 2 weeks at six dose levels: 0.01, 0.1, 0.3, 1.5, 3 and 10 mg/kg. Of the roughly 51 dose-escalation patients, hepatocellular carcinoma was present in roughly 19, melanoma in roughly 15, renal cell carcinoma in 9 and head and neck cancer in 9. In the dose-escalation cohort, approximately 82% of patients were male, and the mean age was approximately 60 years, with a range of roughly 20 to 79. Patients were allowed to have had prior anti-PD-1, anti-PD-L1 or anti-CTLA-4 therapy, and around 40% of the dose-escalation patients had previously received checkpoint inhibitors. Partial responses occurred in three dose-escalation patients, of whom one had hepatocellular carcinoma and two had cutaneous melanoma. The purpose of peripheral TCRbeta sequencing was to test whether ivuxolimab changed TCR sequence diversity and led to clonal T-cell expansion. The paper reports the monotherapy dose-escalation portion (N of about 56 patients) of the phase I ivuxolimab trial.

As for this clone: Its specific antigen is unknown. The sample holds no much larger clone one base away, and base qualities are not on file.

To sequence the TCRbeta CDR3 region, genomic DNA was isolated from the sorted cells. The immunoSEQ Assay was used for sequencing of TCRbeta CDR3 regions. TCRdb obtained this table from immuneACCESS and retained in-frame rearrangements with V and J assigned. These tables miss some clones; where compared with another copy, unresolved V genes account for less than half of the shortfall, and the remainder is unexplained. The sample has roughly 52,000 clones on record, 77% of them singletons. Jointly, the top ten make up roughly 6.3% of the sample. The trial excluded patients who had a history of autoimmune disease or who were on systemic immunosuppression. Peripheral blood for TCR sequencing was collected from all dose cohorts at baseline, on cycle 4 day 1, and on cycle 7 day 1. Samples were obtained from an open-label, multicenter, first-in-human phase I dose-escalation trial of ivuxolimab. The trial enrolled adults with locally advanced or metastatic head and neck squamous cell, hepatocellular, melanoma or renal cell carcinoma. CD4+ and CD8+ T cells were sorted separately from peripheral blood before TCR sequencing.

Study-level results and caveats: Which antigens the clonally expanded peripheral T cells were specific for was not determined. At doses from 0.1 to 3.0 mg/kg, clonal expansion was seen in both CD4+ and CD8+ blood T cells between baseline and week 6. After ivuxolimab, expanded clones were on average more numerous among CD8+ T cells than among CD4+ T cells. Low levels of normalized T-cell clonal expansion were also shown by some nonresponding patients. Partial responders in the 0.1-3.0 mg/kg groups had among the lowest normalized peripheral clonal expansion, especially among CD8+ T cells.

CDR1 and CDR2, looked up from the germline V gene, are MDHEN and SYDVKM. The CDR3 goes from the cysteine to the phenylalanine over 15 residues. Only the CDR3 DNA is retained, 45 bases long and in frame from the first base. V is reduced by 6 bases and J by 2 bases, leaving a spacing of 14 bases between them. This receptor was identified in an adult with an advanced solid tumor such as melanoma, head and neck, liver or kidney cancer. Sequences were derived from CD4+ or CD8+ T cells sorted from blood, sampled in a trial of the OX40 agonist ivuxolimab. Recombination linked TRBV28 to TRBJ1-5, with no reliable assignment of the D segment. The nucleotide sequence reads as follows: TGTGCCAGCAGGCCGTCGGCCTCGGGCAATCAGCCCCAGCATTTT. This encodes CASRPSASGNQPQHF. Joined to the reference TRBV28 and TRBJ1-5 proteins, this CDR3 gives the full variable domain: DVKVTQSSRYLVKRTGEKVFLECVQDMDHENMFWYRQDPGLGLRLIYFSYDVKMKEKGDIPEGYSVSREKKERFSLILESASTNQTSMYLCASRPSASGNQPQHFGDGTRLSIL.